Listed below are T cell receptor beta chains from one sample, sequenced in a study of blood T cells in healthy people across ages. TCRdb processed the 5' RACE reads anew with MiXCR; each CDR3 protein has one entry. This table holds about 1.7 million distinct CDR3 sequences, under 30% found once. Material for sequencing was blood. These receptors originate from a woman between 25 and 40 years old in good health. CDR3s include the opening cysteine and the closing phenylalanine or tryptophan. A D gene is named only where the DNA matches it firmly. The listing skips clone size in some rows; elsewhere it reads once, few, many or a size class.

d_call clone_size j_call v_call cdr3_nt cdr3_aa
TRBD1 - TRBJ2-5 TRBV15 TGTGCCACCAGCAGAGAGTTGACAGGGCAAGAGCAGTACTTC CATSRELTGQEQYF
- - TRBJ2-3 TRBV29-1 TGCAGCGTCAAAAAAGGGGGTGGAGCAGATACGCAGTATTTT CSVKKGGGADTQYF
- - TRBJ2-2 TRBV5-1 TGCGCCAGCAGCACGGGTGTGAACACCGGGGAGCTGTTTTTT CASSTGVNTGELFF
- - TRBJ2-7 TRBV7-9 TGTGCCAGCAGCACGACAGTCAACAATGAGCAGTACTTC CASSTTVNNEQYF
- - TRBJ2-5 TRBV6-8 TGTGCCAGCAGTTACTCGATCATGGAGGGAGATACCCAGTACTTC CASSYSIMEGDTQYF
- - TRBJ1-1 TRBV12-3/TRBV12-4 TGTGCCAGCAGCCCCCCCCAGGGCGTGAACACTGAAGCTTTCTTT CASSPPQGVNTEAFF
TRBD1 many TRBJ2-5 TRBV12-3/TRBV12-4 TGTGCCAGCGCCTCGGACAGGGAAGAGACCCAGTACTTC CASASDREETQYF
TRBD2 few TRBJ2-7 TRBV28 TGTGCCAGCACGTTCCGGACTAGCGGGGGGGCCTACGAGCAGTACTTC CASTFRTSGGAYEQYF
- - TRBJ1-2 TRBV10-2 TGCGCCAGCAGTGATGGGCTGACCGGCTATGGCTACACCTTC CASSDGLTGYGYTF
- - TRBJ2-7 TRBV11-2 TGTACCAGCAGCGCCGGGATCGCGGGCGGGTTCTCCTACGAGCAGTACTTC CTSSAGIAGGFSYEQYF
- few TRBJ2-1 TRBV12-5 TGTGCTAGTGGTTTGGTATTGGGGGGCTCCTACAATGAGCAGTTCTTC CASGLVLGGSYNEQFF
- few TRBJ2-1 TRBV3-1 TGTGCCAGCAGCCGTGGGGGTTCGGATGAGCAGTTCTTC CASSRGGSDEQFF
TRBD2 once TRBJ2-1 TRBV30 TGTGCCTGGAGTGACACTGGACTAGCGATTTACAATGAGCAGTTCTTC CAWSDTGLAIYNEQFF
TRBD1 few TRBJ2-1 TRBV12-5 TGTGCTAGTGGTTTGGCGGGGACAGGGAGGGAGGAAAAGCAGTTCTTC CASGLAGTGREEKQFF
- - TRBJ2-5 TRBV7-9 TGTACCAGCAGGGTGCCCCCGGAAGAGACCCAGTACTTC CTSRVPPEETQYF